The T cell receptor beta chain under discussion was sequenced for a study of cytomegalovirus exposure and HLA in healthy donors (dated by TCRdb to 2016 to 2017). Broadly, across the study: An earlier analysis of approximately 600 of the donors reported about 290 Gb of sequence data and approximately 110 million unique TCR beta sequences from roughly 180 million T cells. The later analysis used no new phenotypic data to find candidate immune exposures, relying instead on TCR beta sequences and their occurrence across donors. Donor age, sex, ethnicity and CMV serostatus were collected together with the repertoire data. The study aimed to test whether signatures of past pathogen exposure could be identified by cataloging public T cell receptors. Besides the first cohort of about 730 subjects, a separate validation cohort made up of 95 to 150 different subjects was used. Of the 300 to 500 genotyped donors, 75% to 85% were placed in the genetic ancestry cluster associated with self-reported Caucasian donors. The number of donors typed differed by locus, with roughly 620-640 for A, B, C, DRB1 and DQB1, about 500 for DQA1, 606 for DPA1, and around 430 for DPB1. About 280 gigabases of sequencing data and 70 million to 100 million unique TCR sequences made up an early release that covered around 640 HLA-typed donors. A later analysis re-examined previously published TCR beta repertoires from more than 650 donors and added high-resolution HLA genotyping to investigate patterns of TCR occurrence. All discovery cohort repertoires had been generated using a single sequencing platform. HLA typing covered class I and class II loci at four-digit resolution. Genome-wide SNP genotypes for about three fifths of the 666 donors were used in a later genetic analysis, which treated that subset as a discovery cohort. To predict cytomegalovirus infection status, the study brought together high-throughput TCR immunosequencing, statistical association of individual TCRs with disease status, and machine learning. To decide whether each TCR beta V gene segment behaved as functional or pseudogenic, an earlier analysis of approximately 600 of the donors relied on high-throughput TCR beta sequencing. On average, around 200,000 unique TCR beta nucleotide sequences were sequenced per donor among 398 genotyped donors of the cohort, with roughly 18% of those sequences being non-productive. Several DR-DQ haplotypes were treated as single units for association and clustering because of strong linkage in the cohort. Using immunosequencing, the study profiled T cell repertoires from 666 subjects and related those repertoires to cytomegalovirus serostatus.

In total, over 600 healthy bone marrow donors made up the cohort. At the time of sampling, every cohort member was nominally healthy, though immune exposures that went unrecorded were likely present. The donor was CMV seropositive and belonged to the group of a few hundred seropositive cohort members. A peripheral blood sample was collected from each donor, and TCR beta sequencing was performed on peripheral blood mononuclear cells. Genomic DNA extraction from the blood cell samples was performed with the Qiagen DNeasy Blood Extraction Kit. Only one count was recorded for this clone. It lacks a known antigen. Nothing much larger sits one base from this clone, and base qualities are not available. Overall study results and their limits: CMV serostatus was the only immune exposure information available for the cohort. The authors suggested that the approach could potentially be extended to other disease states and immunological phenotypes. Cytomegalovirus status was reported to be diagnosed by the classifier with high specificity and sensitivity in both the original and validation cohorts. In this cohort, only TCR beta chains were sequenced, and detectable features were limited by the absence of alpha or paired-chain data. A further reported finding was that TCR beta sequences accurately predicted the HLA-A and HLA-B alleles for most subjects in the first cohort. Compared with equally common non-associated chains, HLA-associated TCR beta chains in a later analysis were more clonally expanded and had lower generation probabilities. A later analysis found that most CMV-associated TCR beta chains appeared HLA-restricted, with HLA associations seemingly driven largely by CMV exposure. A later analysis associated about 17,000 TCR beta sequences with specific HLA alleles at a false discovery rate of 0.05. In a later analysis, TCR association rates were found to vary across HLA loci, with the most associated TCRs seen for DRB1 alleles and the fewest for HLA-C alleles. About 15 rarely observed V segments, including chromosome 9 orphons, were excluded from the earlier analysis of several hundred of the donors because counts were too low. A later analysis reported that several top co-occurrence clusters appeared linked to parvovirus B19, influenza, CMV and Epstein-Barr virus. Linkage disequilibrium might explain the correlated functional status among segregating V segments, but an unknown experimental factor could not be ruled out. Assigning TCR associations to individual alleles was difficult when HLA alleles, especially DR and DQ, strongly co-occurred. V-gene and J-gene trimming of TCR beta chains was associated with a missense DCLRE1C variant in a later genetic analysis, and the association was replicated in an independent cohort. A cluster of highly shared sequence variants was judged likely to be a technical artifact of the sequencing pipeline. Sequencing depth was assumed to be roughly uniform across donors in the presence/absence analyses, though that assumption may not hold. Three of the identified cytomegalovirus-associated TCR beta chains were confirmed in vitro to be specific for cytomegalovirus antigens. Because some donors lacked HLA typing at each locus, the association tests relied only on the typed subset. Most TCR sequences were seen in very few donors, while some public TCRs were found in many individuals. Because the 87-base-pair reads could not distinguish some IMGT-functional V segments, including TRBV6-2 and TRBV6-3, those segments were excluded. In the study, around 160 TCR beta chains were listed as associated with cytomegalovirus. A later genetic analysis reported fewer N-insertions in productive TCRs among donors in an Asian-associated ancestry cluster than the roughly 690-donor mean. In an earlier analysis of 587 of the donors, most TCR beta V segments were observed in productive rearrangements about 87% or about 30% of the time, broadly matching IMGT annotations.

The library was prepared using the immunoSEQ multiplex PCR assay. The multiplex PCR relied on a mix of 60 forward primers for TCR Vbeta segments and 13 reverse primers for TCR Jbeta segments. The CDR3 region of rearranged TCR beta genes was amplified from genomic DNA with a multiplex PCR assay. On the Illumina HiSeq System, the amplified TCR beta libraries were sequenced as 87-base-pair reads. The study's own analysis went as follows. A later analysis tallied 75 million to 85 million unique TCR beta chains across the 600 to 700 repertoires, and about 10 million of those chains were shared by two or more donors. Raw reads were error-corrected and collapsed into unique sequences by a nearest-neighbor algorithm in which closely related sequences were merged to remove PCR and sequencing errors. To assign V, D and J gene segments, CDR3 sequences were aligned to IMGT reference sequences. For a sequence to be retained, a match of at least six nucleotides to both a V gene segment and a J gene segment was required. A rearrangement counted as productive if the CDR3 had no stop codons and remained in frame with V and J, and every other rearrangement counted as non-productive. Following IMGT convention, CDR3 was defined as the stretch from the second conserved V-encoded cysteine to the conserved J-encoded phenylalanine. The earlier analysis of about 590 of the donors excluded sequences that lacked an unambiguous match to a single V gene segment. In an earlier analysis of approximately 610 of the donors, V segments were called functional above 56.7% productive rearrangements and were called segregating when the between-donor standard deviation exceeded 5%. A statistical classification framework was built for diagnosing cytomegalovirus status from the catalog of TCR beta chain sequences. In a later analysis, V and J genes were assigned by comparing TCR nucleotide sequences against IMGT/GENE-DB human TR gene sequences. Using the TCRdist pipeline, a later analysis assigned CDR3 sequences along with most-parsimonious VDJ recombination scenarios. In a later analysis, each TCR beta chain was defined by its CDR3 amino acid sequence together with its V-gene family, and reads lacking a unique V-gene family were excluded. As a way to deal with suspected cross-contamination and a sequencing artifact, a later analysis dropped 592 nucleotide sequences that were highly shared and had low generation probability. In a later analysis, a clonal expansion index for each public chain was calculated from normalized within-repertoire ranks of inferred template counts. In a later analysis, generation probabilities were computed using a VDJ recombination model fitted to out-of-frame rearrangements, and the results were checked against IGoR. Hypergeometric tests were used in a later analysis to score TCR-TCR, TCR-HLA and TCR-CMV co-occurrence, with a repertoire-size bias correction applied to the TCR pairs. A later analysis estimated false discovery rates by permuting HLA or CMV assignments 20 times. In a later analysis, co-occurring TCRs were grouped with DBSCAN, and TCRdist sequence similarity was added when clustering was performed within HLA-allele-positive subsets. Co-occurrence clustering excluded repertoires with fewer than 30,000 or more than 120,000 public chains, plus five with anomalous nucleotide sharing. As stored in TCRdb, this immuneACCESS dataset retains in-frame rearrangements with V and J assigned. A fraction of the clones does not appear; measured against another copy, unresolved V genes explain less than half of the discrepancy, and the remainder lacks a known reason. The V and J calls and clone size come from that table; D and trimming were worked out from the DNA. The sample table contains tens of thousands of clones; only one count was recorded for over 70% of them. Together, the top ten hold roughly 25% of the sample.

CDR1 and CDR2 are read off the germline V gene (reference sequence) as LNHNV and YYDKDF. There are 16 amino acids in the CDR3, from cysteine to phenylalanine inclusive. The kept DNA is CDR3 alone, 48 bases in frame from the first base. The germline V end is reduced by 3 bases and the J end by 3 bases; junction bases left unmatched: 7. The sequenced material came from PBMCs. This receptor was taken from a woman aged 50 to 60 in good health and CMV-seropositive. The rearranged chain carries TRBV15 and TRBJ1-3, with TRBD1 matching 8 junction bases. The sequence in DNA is TGTGCCACCAGCAGGGTTCAGGGGGCAGGTGGAAACACCATATATTTT. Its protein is CATSRVQGAGGNTIYF.